This T cell receptor (beta chain) was documented in a study of pediatric ulcerative colitis. Whole-study results and caveats: No controls had the two rectal clonotypes shared by ulcerative colitis patients.

The protocol was immunoSEQ multiplex PCR, while the TCRdb copy is restricted to in-frame clones and leaves out a portion. The sample yields 23,000 or so clones, approximately 74% seen once. This clone was picked up a small number of times. Its antigen is undetermined. The junction had 8 bases not matched to a gene; V was cut back by 5 bases and J by 5 bases. This CDR3 is built from 15 residues. The germline CDR1 and CDR2 sequences are LNHDA and SQIVND (reference sequence). Rectal tissue came from one to two pinch biopsies taken at colonoscopy. The rearrangement uses TRBV19 and TRBJ1-5; 8 bases map to TRBD1. The receptor was isolated from a boy between 10 and 17 years old with severe ulcerative colitis. Sequenced input: gut tissue. The CDR3 coding sequence is TGTGCCAGTAGTCCCCGACAGGGGCTCCATCAGCCCCAGCATTTT. It yields the protein CASSPRQGLHQPQHF.